A single sample gave rise to the 5 T cell receptor beta chains below, sequenced in a study of CD8 T cells in ankylosing spondylitis (dated by TCRdb to 2017 to 2019). Receptor amplification or capture employed 5' RACE. These reads were obtained on an Illumina HiSeq 2500. The public reads were reprocessed in TCRdb via fastp at Q25 and MiXCR, keeping in-frame beta chains. Every entry covers one CDR3 protein and lists the most common genes and DNA from its rows. A total of a few hundred thousand distinct CDR3 sequences appear in this sample, 20% to 25% of them only once. Roughly 14% of the sample is in the top ten clones. Sequenced input: blood, either unsorted or a sorted T cell fraction (not recorded which). These receptors originate from a male donor with ankylosing spondylitis or in good health (not recorded which).

The rearrangement joins TRBV27 to TRBJ1-1, with a possible D match to TRBD1 (5 bases). Between the trimmed V and J ends, which lost 5 bases and 2 bases, there was a span of 18 bases. The CDR3 runs 16 residues. In germline, CDR1 is MNHEY, CDR2 SMNVEV (reference sequence). The CDR3 nucleotides are TGTGCCAGCAGTCGCCGGCGGCAGGGCCAAAACACTGAAGCTTTCTTT. It codes for CASSRRRQGQNTEAFF.

This clonotype has ten or more counts. The V and J genes are TRBV7-9 and TRBJ2-3, with a weak D call TRBD2 (6 bases). The CDR3 loop spans 16 amino acids. Trimming pared 4 bases from V and 2 bases from J, leaving 16 bases between. Germline lookup yields CDR1 SEHNR and CDR2 FQNEAQ (reference sequence). This chain's CDR3 is CASSWGGAGLTDTQYF. CDR3 nucleotide sequence: TGTGCCAGCAGCTGGGGCGGGGCGGGGCTCACAGATACGCAGTATTTT.

There are a few counts of this clonotype. This chain connects TRBV7-8 to TRBJ2-7; TRBD1 matches at 7 bases. Germline CDR1 is SGHVS and CDR2 is FQNEAQ. V dropped 2 bases and J dropped 5; count of bases not matched to a gene: 12. This CDR3 spans 16 amino acids. The DNA of the CDR3 is TGTGCCAGCAGCTTACCCCGGGCAGGGGGATCTAACGAGCAGTACTTC. Protein product: CASSLPRAGGSNEQYF.

The CDR3: CASSLRDRGSGANVLTF. The CDR3 DNA reads TGTGCCAGCAGCCTAAGGGACAGGGGCTCTGGGGCCAACGTCCTGACTTTC. The chain has TRBV7-8 and TRBJ2-6; 10 nucleotides align to TRBD1. The CDR3 loop spans 17 amino acids. Germline V lookup: CDR1 SGHVS, CDR2 FQNEAQ. Trimming cost V 5 bases and J 0 bases; bases outside gene matches: 4.

The V gene is TRBV6-1, the J gene TRBJ2-5, with TRBD1 matching over 8 bases. CDR1 and CDR2 from the germline V gene are MNHNS and SASEGT. The ends lost 7 bases at V and 0 bases at J; junction bases unmatched: 4. The CDR3 covers 14 residues. This chain's CDR3 is CASMDRANQETQYF. CDR3 coding DNA: TGTGCCAGCATGGACAGGGCAAACCAAGAGACCCAGTACTTC.